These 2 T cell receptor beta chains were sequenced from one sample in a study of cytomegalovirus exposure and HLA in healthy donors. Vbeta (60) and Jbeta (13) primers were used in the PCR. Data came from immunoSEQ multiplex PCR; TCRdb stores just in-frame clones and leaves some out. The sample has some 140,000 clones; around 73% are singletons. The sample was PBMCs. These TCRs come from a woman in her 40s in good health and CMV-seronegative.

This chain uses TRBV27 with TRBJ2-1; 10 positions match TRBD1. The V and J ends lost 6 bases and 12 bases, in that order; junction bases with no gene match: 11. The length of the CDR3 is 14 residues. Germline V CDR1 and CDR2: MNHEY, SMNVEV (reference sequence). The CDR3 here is CASSLGTGEKVQFF. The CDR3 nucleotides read TGTGCCAGCAGCCTCGGGACAGGGGAAAAAGTGCAGTTCTTC.

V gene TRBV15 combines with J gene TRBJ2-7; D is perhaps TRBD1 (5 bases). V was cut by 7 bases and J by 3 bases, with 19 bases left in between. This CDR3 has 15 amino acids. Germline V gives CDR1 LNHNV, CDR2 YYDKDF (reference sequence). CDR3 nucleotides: TGTGCCACCACCGGCCCCAGGGCACCTAACTACGAGCAGTACGTC. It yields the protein CATTGPRAPNYEQYV.